What follows are 6 T cell receptor beta chains derived from one specimen sequenced in a study of radiation and T cells in renal cell carcinoma. Sequencing was performed with immunoSEQ multiplex PCR; in TCRdb, only in-frame clones are kept and a portion is missing. The sample has about 20,000 clones, 47% seen once. Treatment defined: 15 Gy SBRT to primary tumor, nephrectomy 4 weeks later. The sample consisted of tumor tissue, taken from a patient whose treatment included radiotherapy and nephrectomy. These receptors were collected from a woman aged 45-60 years with renal cell carcinoma.

This clone has ten or more counts. The chain carries TRBV7-3 and TRBJ2-1; 7 bases agree with TRBD1. Germline CDR1 SGHTA, CDR2 FQGTGA. The V segment lost 1 base and the J segment 7 bases; nucleotides outside the gene matches: 10. The CDR3 is made up of 16 amino acids. The CDR3 sequence is CASSLMGGQGVNEQFF. CDR3 nucleotides: TGTGCCAGCAGCTTAATGGGCGGGCAGGGGGTGAATGAGCAGTTCTTC.

This clone was recorded at least ten times. The chain employs TRBV18 and TRBJ2-2, with unresolved D. There are 14 residues in the CDR3. V gave up 3 bases and J gave up 0 bases, with 5 bases separating them. In germline, CDR1 is KGHSH, CDR2 LQKENI. This CDR3 is CASSPTANTGELFF. The CDR3 bases are TGTGCCAGCTCACCGACGGCGAACACCGGGGAGCTGTTTTTT.

By frequency in the sample, this clone is medium-sized. J is TRBJ2-7 and V is TRBV7-8, with D unclear. The length of the CDR3 is 17 residues. Germline V gene sequence: CDR1 SGHVS, CDR2 FQNEAQ. Trimming stripped 3 bases from V and 0 bases from J, with 18 bases between. The CDR3 reads CASSFSFVVSYSYEQYF. CDR3 sequence (DNA): TGTGCCAGCAGCTTCAGTTTCGTAGTTTCGTACTCCTACGAGCAGTACTTC. Full variable domain (outside the CDR3, taken from reference TRBV7-8 and TRBJ2-7): GAGVSQSPRYKVAKRGQDVALRCDPISGHVSLFWYQQALGQGPEFLTYFQNEAQLDKSGLPSDRFFAERPEGSVSTLKIQRTQQEDSAVYLCASSFSFVVSYSYEQYFGPGTRLTVT.

This clone was observed once. The chain recombines TRBV5-4 with TRBJ1-2, with TRBD1 as a possible D gene (5 bases). The CDR3 runs to 13 residues. Trimming cost V 4 bases and J 2 bases, with 9 bases left between them. CDR1 SGHNT and CDR2 YYREEE come from the germline V gene (reference sequence). CDR3 sequence (DNA): TGTGCCAGCAGCCGGGAGGGGAACTATGGCTACACCTTC. Translating it yields CASSREGNYGYTF.

This CDR3 reads CASSFDRVTQYF. The CDR3 DNA follows: TGTGCCAGCAGCTTCGACAGGGTTACGCAGTATTTT. The J gene is TRBJ2-3, the V gene TRBV13, with 7 bases aligning to TRBD1. Germline V gives CDR1 PRHDT, CDR2 FYEKMQ (reference sequence). The CDR3 runs 12 residues. V lost 3 bases, J lost 8 bases, and 2 bases stayed unmatched. Full variable domain (rest looked up from reference TRBV13 and TRBJ2-3): AAGVIQSPRHLIKEKRETATLKCYPIPRHDTVYWYQQGPGQDPQFLISFYEKMQSDKGSIPDRFSAQQFSDYHSELNMSSLELGDSALYFCASSFDRVTQYFGPGTRLTVL.

This chain connects TRBV19 to TRBJ2-7; D is perhaps TRBD2 (6 bases). Germline-derived CDR1 and CDR2 are LNHDA and SQIVND (reference sequence). This CDR3 is built from 13 residues. Trimming took off 3 bases at V and 5 bases at J, with 11 bases between the two ends. CDR3 DNA sequence: TGTGCCAGTAGTATTGGGGGGAATAACGAGCAGTACTTC. Translating gives CASSIGGNNEQYF.